This passage covers 11 T cell receptor beta chains from one sample sequenced in a study of identical twins. MiXCR, run by TCRdb on the 5' RACE reads, gives a single entry per CDR3 protein. Among fewer than 250,000 distinct CDR3 sequences, under 10% were seen once, and the ten largest hold just under 2%. These records were also assigned to another study, of yellow fever vaccine responses in identical twins.

The sequenced sample consisted of memory (CD45RO+) T cells sorted from blood. The receptors here all came from a young woman in good health.

This clonotype came up many times. V and J are TRBV6-2 or TRBV6-3 and TRBJ2-1; TRBD2 matches at 8 bases. J lost 5 bases, V lost 5 bases, and 8 bases had no gene match. This CDR3 has 15 residues. Germline V lookup: CDR1 MNHEY, CDR2 SVGEGT. The CDR3 nucleotides read TGTGCCAGCAGTATGACGGGAGGGGGGGACAATGAGCAGTTCTTC. As protein: CASSMTGGGDNEQFF.

The V gene is TRBV28, the J gene TRBJ2-7; 9 bases agree with TRBD2. The CDR3 is made up of 15 amino acids. Trimming cost V 1 base and J 6 bases; bases outside gene matches: 7. CDR1 is MDHEN, CDR2 SYDVKM, per germline. Here the CDR3 reads CASSLSGSGSGEQYF. CDR3 nucleotide sequence: TGTGCCAGCAGTTTATCGGGTAGCGGGAGTGGCGAGCAGTACTTC. Based on the CDR3 plus reference TRBV28 and TRBJ2-7, the full variable domain is DVKVTQSSRYLVKRTGEKVFLECVQDMDHENMFWYRQDPGLGLRLIYFSYDVKMKEKGDIPEGYSVSREKKERFSLILESASTNQTSMYLCASSLSGSGSGEQYFGPGTRLTVT.

This clonotype was found many times. This rearrangement joins TRBV20-1 to TRBJ2-3; TRBD2 matches 7 bases. Germline V gene data show CDR1 as DFQATT and CDR2 as SNEGSKA (reference sequence). This CDR3 has 14 amino acids. V shed 4 bases, J shed 4 bases, and the junction held 8 bases outside the gene matches. This CDR3 reads CSAMAGEIPDTQYF. The CDR3, as DNA: TGCAGTGCTATGGCGGGAGAGATCCCAGATACGCAGTATTTT.

This clonotype was picked up many times. The chain has TRBV4-3 and TRBJ2-3, with a weak D call TRBD2 (6 bases). The CDR3 runs 13 residues. Germline lookup yields CDR1 LGHNA and CDR2 YSLEER. The V end lost 3 bases, the J end lost 10 bases, and 14 bases lay between the germline ends. In DNA, the CDR3 is TGCGCCAGCAGCCAGATAAGGGACTCAGCGCAGTATTTT. Its protein product is CASSQIRDSAQYF.

This clonotype came up a few times. The chain links TRBV11-2 to TRBJ2-5; D may correspond to TRBD1 or TRBD2 (5 bases each). The V and J ends lost 5 bases and 7 bases respectively, with 26 bases between them. The CDR3 is made up of 17 amino acids. CDR1 is SGHAT, CDR2 FQNNGV, per germline. The CDR3 loop reads CASSPPGREVNIGTQYF. The CDR3 bases are TGTGCCAGCAGCCCGCCGGGGCGAGAAGTAAATATCGGGACCCAGTACTTC.

This clonotype was recorded many times. This chain uses TRBV12-3 or TRBV12-4 with TRBJ1-1; TRBD1 matches 7 bases. V dropped 6 bases and J dropped 7; count of bases not matched to a gene: 14. CDR3 length: 15 residues. The DNA of the CDR3 is TGTGCCAGCAGGGGGAAGACAGGGTACCCCGGTGAAGCTTTCTTT. Protein: CASRGKTGYPGEAFF.

The table lists this clonotype with a few counts. The genes are TRBV18 and TRBJ1-1, with TRBD1 identical over 7 bases. CDR3 size: 15 residues. Germline V gene lookup returns CDR1 KGHSH and CDR2 LQKENI. V lost 3 bases to trimming and J lost 1 base; unmatched junction nucleotides: 5. In DNA, the CDR3 is TGTGCCAGCTCACCGGGACAGAGTTCGAACACTGAAGCTTTCTTT. Its protein is CASSPGQSSNTEAFF.

This clonotype has a count of ten or more. The genes are TRBV4-3 and TRBJ1-6; 7 bases line up with TRBD1. CDR1 and CDR2 (germline): LGHNA, YSLEER. This CDR3 contains 14 residues. V gave up 4 bases and J gave up 7 bases; unmatched junction bases: 4. The CDR3 DNA is TGCGCCAGCAGCCGCGACAGGGTGAATTCACCCCTCCACTTT. Encoded protein: CASSRDRVNSPLHF.

The V gene is TRBV25-1, the J gene TRBJ2-5; D call uncertain. The CDR3 loop spans 13 amino acids. CDR1 and CDR2 (germline): MGHDK, SYGVNS. V was clipped by 6 bases and J by 1 base, with 9 bases between them. DNA of the CDR3: TGTGCCAGCAGGGACCCGTTCCAAGAGACCCAGTACTTC. This encodes CASRDPFQETQYF.

This clonotype has a count of ten or more. The J gene is TRBJ2-7, the V gene TRBV20-1; 10 bases map to TRBD2. This CDR3 is 13 amino acids long. Germline V gives CDR1 DFQATT, CDR2 SNEGSKA (reference sequence). With 4 bases clipped from V and 4 bases from J, the junction kept 4 bases outside the gene matches. CDR3 nucleotide sequence: TGCAGTGCTAATAGCGGGGGGCGGTACGAGCAGTACTTC. It yields the protein CSANSGGRYEQYF.

This clonotype was detected only a few times. V and J are TRBV27 and TRBJ2-7; D remains ambiguous. Germline-derived CDR1 and CDR2 are MNHEY and SMNVEV (reference sequence). Trimming left V 6 bases short and J 2 bases short, with 14 bases between. This CDR3 comprises 14 residues. The CDR3 sequence: CASSLRPTPYEQYF. CDR3 sequence (DNA): TGTGCCAGCAGCCTTCGGCCGACTCCCTACGAGCAGTACTTC.